The 27 T cell receptor beta chains listed next were all sequenced from one sample in a study of blood T cell repertoires in COVID-19. Using immunoSEQ multiplex PCR, the repertoire was profiled, and TCRdb retains in-frame clones only, with some absent. Among 15,000 to 20,000 clones listed, around 83% were seen once. The sequencing input was peripheral blood. These receptors originate from a human donor with active COVID-19. The donor label of this sample is uncertain.

The DNA for the CDR3 is TGTGCCAGTAGTACGGGACAGGGAGCCTACGAGCAGTACTTC. It translates to CASSTGQGAYEQYF. The V gene is TRBV19, the J gene TRBJ2-7; 9 nucleotides align to TRBD1. Germline V gives CDR1 LNHDA, CDR2 SQIVND (reference sequence). J gave up 2 bases and V 4 bases, and 3 bases lay outside the gene matches. The CDR3 extends over 14 amino acids.

The chain is built from TRBV2 and TRBJ1-6; D remains unclear. Trimming took off 7 bases at V and 3 bases at J, with 7 bases between the two ends. This CDR3 is built from 13 residues. Germline-derived CDR1 and CDR2 are SNHLY and FYNNEI. The CDR3 region is CASKEYYNSPLHF. The CDR3 DNA is TGTGCCAGCAAGGAGTACTATAATTCACCCCTCCACTTT. The full variable domain, in which reference TRBV2 and TRBJ1-6 provide the parts outside the CDR3, is EPEVTQTPSHQVTQMGQEVILRCVPISNHLYFYWYRQILGQKVEFLVSFYNNEISEKSEIFDDQFSVERPDGSNFTLKIRSTKLEDSAMYFCASKEYYNSPLHFGNGTRLTVT.

The chain uses TRBV6-5 and TRBJ1-4, with D perhaps matching TRBD1 (6 bases). Germline V lookup: CDR1 MNHEY, CDR2 SVGAGI. The V end lost 6 bases, the J end lost 2 bases, and 13 bases lay between the germline ends. The CDR3 has 15 amino acids. The CDR3 DNA sequence: TGTGCCAGCAGCGGAAAAACAGGGACTAATGAAAAACTGTTTTTT. It is translated as CASSGKTGTNEKLFF.

V is TRBV27 and J is TRBJ1-1; 7 bases are a match to TRBD1. Germline lookup yields CDR1 MNHEY and CDR2 SMNVEV (reference sequence). The CDR3 spans 12 residues. The V gene end was trimmed by 5 bases and the J gene end by 6 bases; junction bases not matched to a gene: 3. The CDR3 loop reads CASSTQGAEAFF. CDR3 coding DNA: TGTGCCAGCAGTACCCAGGGGGCTGAAGCTTTCTTT.

The chain uses TRBV4-1 and TRBJ2-1; D perhaps matches TRBD2 (5 bases). Trimming shortened V by 1 base and J by 9 bases, and 16 bases separated the two germline ends. This CDR3 contains 15 residues. CDR1 MGHRA and CDR2 YSYEKL come from the germline V gene. In DNA form, the CDR3 reads TGCGCCAGCAGCCAAGGAGGGCTAACAATGCGTGAGCAGTTCTTC. Translation gives CASSQGGLTMREQFF.

The chain links TRBV15 to TRBJ1-5; D unresolved. The germline V gene encodes CDR1 LNHNV and CDR2 YYDKDF (reference sequence). This CDR3 contains 13 residues. Trimming shortened V by 3 bases and J by 5 bases, and 8 bases separated the two germline ends. CDR3 nucleotides: TGTGCCACCAGCAGTGCCGGTGATCAGCCCCAGCATTTT. Its protein product is CATSSAGDQPQHF. Supplemented by reference TRBV15 and TRBJ1-5, the full variable domain reads DAMVIQNPRYQVTQFGKPVTLSCSQTLNHNVMYWYQQKSSQAPKLLFHYYDKDFNNEADTPDNFQSRRPNTSFCFLDIRSPGLGDTAMYLCATSSAGDQPQHFGDGTRLSIL.

This chain joins TRBV12-3 or TRBV12-4 and TRBJ2-1, with TRBD2 as a possible D gene (5 bases). Trimming pared 6 bases from V and 6 bases from J, leaving 9 bases between. CDR3 length: 12 amino acids. DNA for the CDR3: TGTGCCAGCAGGGGTGCGGGCAATGAGCAGTTCTTC. This translates into CASRGAGNEQFF.

This rearrangement joins TRBV10-2 to TRBJ1-5, with D perhaps TRBD1 (5 bases). CDR1 is WSHSY, CDR2 SAAADI, per germline. The V and J ends lost 0 bases and 0 bases respectively, with 9 bases between them. This CDR3 is 16 amino acids long. The CDR3 sequence is CASSESPGNSNQPQHF. CDR3 nucleotides: TGCGCCAGCAGTGAGTCTCCAGGGAATAGCAATCAGCCCCAGCATTTT.

The chain recombines TRBV3-1 (or the pseudogene TRBV3-2) with TRBJ2-6, with 9 bases lining up with TRBD2. CDR1 is LGHDT, CDR2 YNNKEL, per germline (reference sequence). V dropped 1 base and J dropped 0; count of bases not matched to a gene: 4. The CDR3 is 18 amino acids. The CDR3 sequence: CASSQGLAVSSGANVLTF. The DNA for the CDR3 is TGTGCCAGCAGCCAAGGACTAGCGGTCAGCTCTGGGGCCAACGTCCTGACTTTC.

The DNA for the CDR3 is TGCGCCAGCAGTCCTTGGGGACAGGGGGCAGACACAGATACGCAGTATTTT. Amino acid sequence: CASSPWGQGADTDTQYF. This chain connects TRBV5-1 to TRBJ2-3, with 12 nucleotides matching TRBD1. Germline V gene data show CDR1 as SGHRS and CDR2 as YFSETQ. The CDR3 covers 17 residues. V lost 5 bases to trimming and J lost 2 bases; unmatched junction nucleotides: 9. The full variable domain, its missing parts supplied by reference TRBV5-1 and TRBJ2-3, is KAGVTQTPRYLIKTRGQQVTLSCSPISGHRSVSWYQQTPGQGLQFLFEYFSETQRNKGNFPGRFSGRQFSNSRSEMNVSTLELGDSALYLCASSPWGQGADTDTQYFGPGTRLTVL.

The rearrangement uses TRBV27 and TRBJ1-1, with D maybe TRBD1 (6 bases). The length of the CDR3 is 14 residues. V was cut by 4 bases and J by 6 bases, with 15 bases left in between. Germline loops: CDR1 MNHEY, CDR2 SMNVEV (reference sequence). The CDR3 sequence is CASSYDRRDAEAFF. For the CDR3, the DNA is TGTGCCAGCAGTTACGACAGGCGTGACGCTGAAGCTTTCTTT.

This clone was observed a few times. The J gene is TRBJ1-6, the V gene TRBV5-4; a weak D match, TRBD1 (6 bases). The germline V gene encodes CDR1 SGHNT and CDR2 YYREEE (reference sequence). V shed 0 bases and J shed 2 bases, with 12 bases lying between them. This CDR3 region has 17 residues. For the CDR3, the DNA is TGTGCCAGCAGCTTGGGAACAGGGCAAGCCTATAATTCACCCCTCCACTTT. Amino acid sequence: CASSLGTGQAYNSPLHF.

This sequence joins TRBV5-1 and TRBJ1-1; the D gene is possibly TRBD1 (6 bases). The CDR3 runs 17 residues. Trimming stripped 1 base from V and 5 bases from J, with 21 bases between. Looked up from germline, CDR1 is SGHRS and CDR2 is YFSETQ. As DNA, the CDR3 is TGCGCCAGCAGCTTGTTCTTTCAGGGGCTGGTGGGAACTGAAGCTTTCTTT. Translated, it gives CASSLFFQGLVGTEAFF. Full variable domain (missing parts from reference TRBV5-1 and TRBJ1-1): KAGVTQTPRYLIKTRGQQVTLSCSPISGHRSVSWYQQTPGQGLQFLFEYFSETQRNKGNFPGRFSGRQFSNSRSEMNVSTLELGDSALYLCASSLFFQGLVGTEAFFGQGTRLTVV.

The V gene is TRBV11-3, the J gene TRBJ1-1; D remains unclear. Per the germline V gene, CDR1 is SGHNT and CDR2 is YENEEA. The V end was cut by 4 bases, the J end by 0 bases, with 9 bases between. The CDR3 runs to 14 residues. CDR3 sequence: CASSSNSLNTEAFF. In nucleotides, the CDR3 is TGTGCCAGCAGCTCCAACAGCTTGAACACTGAAGCTTTCTTT.

This chain connects TRBV19 to TRBJ1-2, with 9 positions matching TRBD1. CDR1 and CDR2 from the germline V gene are LNHDA and SQIVND (reference sequence). The CDR3 has 14 residues. The V gene end was trimmed by 6 bases and the J gene end by 4 bases; junction bases not matched to a gene: 6. The CDR3 DNA is TGTGCCAGTAGCGACCGGGACAGGGCCTATGGCTACACCTTC. This sequence encodes CASSDRDRAYGYTF.

J is TRBJ2-2 and V is TRBV7-9; D is possibly TRBD1 (6 bases). V was trimmed by 8 bases and J by 3 bases, leaving 19 bases between them. CDR1 SEHNR and CDR2 FQNEAQ come from the germline V gene (reference sequence). This CDR3 has 16 residues. CDR3 loop: CASGLSRGLYTGELFF. In nucleotides, the CDR3 is TGTGCCAGCGGCCTATCAAGGGGGTTATACACCGGGGAGCTGTTTTTT.

This chain connects TRBV5-1 to TRBJ2-3; 8 bases map to TRBD1. V lost 4 bases, J lost 3 bases, and 7 bases stayed unmatched. The germline gives CDR1 SGHRS, CDR2 YFSETQ. The CDR3 totals 15 residues. CDR3 DNA sequence: TGCGCCAGCAGCCTCCCAGACAGGGGTACAGATACGCAGTATTTT. It codes for CASSLPDRGTDTQYF.

This rearrangement joins TRBV7-9 to TRBJ2-7; 9 bases fit TRBD2. V lost 2 bases and J lost 5; bases outside the gene matches: 7. CDR3 length: 15 residues. Germline loops: CDR1 SEHNR, CDR2 FQNEAQ (reference sequence). The CDR3 is CASSLYPSGVDEQYF. CDR3 nucleotide sequence: TGTGCCAGCAGCTTATATCCTAGCGGGGTAGACGAGCAGTACTTC.

The chain carries TRBV5-6 and TRBJ2-7, with TRBD1 matching 8 bases. J gave up 3 bases and V 1 base, and 15 bases lay outside the gene matches. Germline V CDR1 and CDR2: SGHDT, YYEEEE. The CDR3 is 18 amino acids. The CDR3 protein is CASSLIGTGLISGYEQYF. DNA of the CDR3: TGTGCCAGCAGCTTGATTGGGACAGGTTTAATTTCCGGCTACGAGCAGTACTTC.

The rearrangement uses TRBV18 and TRBJ2-5; TRBD2 matches 7 bases. The germline CDR1 and CDR2 sequences are KGHSH and LQKENI. V was pared by 2 bases and J by 2 bases, with 5 bases of the junction left unmatched. This CDR3 has 15 amino acids. The CDR3 bases are TGTGCCAGCTCACCATTTGCGGGGGATCAAGAGACCCAGTACTTC. Its protein product is CASSPFAGDQETQYF.

The rearrangement links TRBV5-1 to TRBJ2-2; 8 positions agree with TRBD1. Germline V lookup: CDR1 SGHRS, CDR2 YFSETQ. Losses at the gene ends were 0 bases for V and 0 bases for J; bases not matched to a gene: 4. The CDR3 is 17 residues long. The CDR3 DNA reads as TGCGCCAGCAGCTTGGCCGGACAGGGCTCGAACACCGGGGAGCTGTTTTTT. Its protein is CASSLAGQGSNTGELFF.

J is TRBJ2-1 and V is TRBV11-1; 8 bases match TRBD1. Per germline, CDR1 SGHAT and CDR2 FQDESV (reference sequence). The CDR3 loop spans 15 amino acids. V gave up 6 bases and J gave up 5 bases; unmatched junction bases: 9. Here the CDR3 DNA reads TGTGCCAGCAGACCAGGGGGCGATTCGGACAATGAGCAGTTCTTC. As protein: CASRPGGDSDNEQFF.

V and J are TRBV11-3 and TRBJ2-2; no definite D call. The V gene's germline CDR1 is SGHNT and CDR2 YENEEA. The CDR3 is 16 amino acids. V lost 4 bases, J lost 1 base, and 13 bases lay in between. The CDR3 spells CASSSSKTGNTGELFF. CDR3 coding DNA: TGTGCCAGCAGCTCATCGAAGACGGGGAACACCGGGGAGCTGTTTTTT.

The chain employs TRBV3-1 (or the pseudogene TRBV3-2) and TRBJ2-5; TRBD1 is a possible D gene (6 bases). The CDR3 is 15 residues long. With 0 bases removed from V and 2 bases from J, the gap between germline ends came to 10 bases. CDR1 and CDR2 (germline): LGHDT, YNNKEL (reference sequence). The CDR3 loop reads CASSQDGTLQETQYF. For the CDR3, the DNA is TGTGCCAGCAGCCAAGACGGGACATTACAAGAGACCCAGTACTTC.

The CDR3 is CASSLDLKRSEKLFF. CDR3 in DNA: TGTGCCAGCAGCTTGGATTTGAAGAGGTCTGAAAAACTGTTTTTT. The V call is TRBV5-4, the J call TRBJ1-4; unclear D gene. Germline V lookup: CDR1 SGHNT, CDR2 YYREEE (reference sequence). The CDR3 totals 15 residues. Trimming took off 0 bases at V and 7 bases at J, with 13 bases between the two ends. The full variable domain, its missing parts supplied by reference TRBV5-4 and TRBJ1-4, is ETGVTQSPTHLIKTRGQQVTLRCSSQSGHNTVSWYQQALGQGPQFIFQYYREEENGRGNFPPRFSGLQFPNYSSELNVNALELDDSALYLCASSLDLKRSEKLFFGSGTQLSVL.

The V and J genes are TRBV5-6 and TRBJ2-7; possible D gene TRBD2, 7 bases. CDR3 length: 17 amino acids. Looked up from germline, CDR1 is SGHDT and CDR2 is YYEEEE. Trimming cost V 4 bases and J 0 bases, with 20 bases left between them. The CDR3 DNA follows: TGTGCCAGCAGCAGGGGGGGCCGGCACTACCTCTCCTACGAGCAGTACTTC. This sequence encodes CASSRGGRHYLSYEQYF.

This rearrangement joins TRBV6-2 or TRBV6-3 to TRBJ2-5, with D perhaps TRBD1 (5 bases). CDR3 length: 17 residues. The V end lost 2 bases, the J end lost 0 bases, and 16 bases lay between the germline ends. CDR1 is MNHEY and CDR2 is SVGEGT in the germline V gene. The CDR3: CASSYDIRGQYQETQYF. The CDR3 DNA is TGTGCCAGCAGTTACGATATAAGGGGTCAGTACCAAGAGACCCAGTACTTC.